This T cell receptor (beta chain) was sequenced for a study of blood T cell repertoires in COVID-19. Whole-study context: The United States, Italy and Spain provided the acute and convalescent COVID-19 samples. The cDNA or gDNA used as material had been derived from T cells, B-cell-depleted T cells, or PBMCs.

In the original workflow: Nucleated cell number was recorded as an estimate derived from reference gene primer amplification. Measured with immunoSEQ multiplex PCR; TCRdb has only the in-frame clones, and not every one. V and J calls and clone size are copied from that table; D and trimming were computed from the DNA. In the table there are some 67,000 clones, 85% to 90% of which are singletons. This CDR3 is 12 amino acids long. With 3 bases removed from V and 7 bases from J, the gap between germline ends came to 6 bases. Germline lookup yields CDR1 SGHAT and CDR2 FQNNGV. Sequencing was done on a sample of peripheral blood. This chain links TRBV11-2 with TRBJ2-2, with unresolved D. This TCR was recovered from a woman aged 55 to 70 with acute or convalescent COVID-19. CDR3 bases: TGTGCCAGCAGCTTGAACGGCGGGGAGCTGTTTTTT. Translating it yields CASSLNGGELFF.